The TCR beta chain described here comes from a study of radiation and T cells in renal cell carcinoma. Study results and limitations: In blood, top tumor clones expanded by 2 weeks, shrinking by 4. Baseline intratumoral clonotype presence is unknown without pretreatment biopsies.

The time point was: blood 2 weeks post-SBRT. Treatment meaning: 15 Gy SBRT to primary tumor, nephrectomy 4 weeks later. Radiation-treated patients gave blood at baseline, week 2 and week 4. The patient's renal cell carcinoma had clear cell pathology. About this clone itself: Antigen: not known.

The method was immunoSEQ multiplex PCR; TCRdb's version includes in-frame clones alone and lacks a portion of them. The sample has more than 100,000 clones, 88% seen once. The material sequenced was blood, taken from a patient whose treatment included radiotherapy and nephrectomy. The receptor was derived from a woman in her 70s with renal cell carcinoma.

CDR3 coding DNA: TGCGCCAGCAGCTTGGCAATAGCGGGGGCTAGGGAAGGGTATACGCAGTATTTT. This sequence encodes CASSLAIAGAREGYTQYF. V is TRBV5-1 and J is TRBJ2-3, with TRBD2 matching 9 bases. Germline CDR1 reads SGHRS; CDR2 reads YFSETQ. The length of the CDR3 is 18 residues. After removal of 0 bases from V and 7 bases from J, the junction contained 15 bases not matched to a gene.